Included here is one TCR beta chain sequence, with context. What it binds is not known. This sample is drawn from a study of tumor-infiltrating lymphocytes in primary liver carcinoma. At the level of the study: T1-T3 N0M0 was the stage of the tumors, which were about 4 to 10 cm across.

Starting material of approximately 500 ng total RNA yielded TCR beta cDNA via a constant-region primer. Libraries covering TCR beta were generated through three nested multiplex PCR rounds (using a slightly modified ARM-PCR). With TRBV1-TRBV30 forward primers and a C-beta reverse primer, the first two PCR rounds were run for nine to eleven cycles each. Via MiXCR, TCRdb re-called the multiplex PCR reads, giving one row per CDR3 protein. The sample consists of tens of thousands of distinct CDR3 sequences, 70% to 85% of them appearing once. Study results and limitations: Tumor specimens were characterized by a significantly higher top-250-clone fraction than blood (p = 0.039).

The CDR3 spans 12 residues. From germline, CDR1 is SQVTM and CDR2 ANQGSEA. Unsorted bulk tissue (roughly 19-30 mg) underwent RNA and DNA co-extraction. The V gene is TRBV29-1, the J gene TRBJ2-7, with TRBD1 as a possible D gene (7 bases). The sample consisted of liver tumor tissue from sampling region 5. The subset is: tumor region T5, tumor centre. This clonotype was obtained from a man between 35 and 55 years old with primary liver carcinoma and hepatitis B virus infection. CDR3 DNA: TGCTGTGTCCGAGGGGGCGGGGACGAGCAGTACTTC. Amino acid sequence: CCVRGGGDEQYF.